These T cell receptor beta chains were read from a single sample in a study of T cell responses to AZD1222 COVID-19 vaccine. The method was immunoSEQ multiplex PCR; TCRdb's version includes in-frame clones alone and lacks a portion of them. This table holds some 50,000 clones, 70% to 85% found once. Here the sequenced sample was peripheral blood, taken on day 0 of AZD1222 vaccination. The receptors were sampled from an adult in good health. Both conserved end residues are part of each CDR3. A D gene is named only where the DNA matches it firmly. The size field is filled for only some rows; it gives once, few, many or a size class.

cdr3_aa,cdr3_nt,d_call,j_call,clone_size,v_call
CASSQESAPWEQYF,TGTGCCAGCAGCCAAGAGTCAGCTCCGTGGGAGCAGTACTTC,.,TRBJ2-7,.,TRBV14
CASSQEDRVWDTQYF,TGCGCCAGCAGCCAAGAAGACAGGGTTTGGGATACGCAGTATTTT,TRBD1,TRBJ2-3,.,TRBV4-3
CASSLPQGDSGNTIYF,TGTGCCAGCAGTTTACCGCAGGGAGACTCTGGAAACACCATATATTTT,.,TRBJ1-3,.,TRBV28
CASSTIQGGEKLFF,TGTGCCAGTAGTACCATCCAGGGAGGTGAAAAACTGTTTTTT,.,TRBJ1-4,.,TRBV19
CARKSATGNTIYF,TGTGCCCGGAAATCGGCAACTGGAAACACCATATATTTT,.,TRBJ1-3,medium-sized,TRBV30
CASSPTSVSYEQYF,TGCGCCAGCAGCCCGACTAGCGTCTCCTACGAGCAGTACTTC,TRBD2,TRBJ2-7,.,TRBV5-1
CASSQVLAGEETQYF,TGTGCCAGCAGCCAAGTACTTGCAGGGGAAGAGACCCAGTACTTC,.,TRBJ2-5,.,TRBV4-2
CATNPHLSKLGQGSTDTQYF,TGTGCCACCAACCCACATTTATCTAAGTTAGGACAGGGATCCACAGATACGCAGTATTTT,TRBD1,TRBJ2-3,.,TRBV15
CSASRGNTHEQFF,TGCAGTGCTAGTAGGGGGAACACCCACGAGCAGTTCTTC,.,TRBJ2-1,.,TRBV20-1
CASRLQGAYGYTF,TGTGCCAGCAGACTACAGGGGGCCTATGGCTACACCTTC,TRBD1,TRBJ1-2,.,TRBV27
CSVEDLVQNSGANVLTF,TGCAGCGTTGAAGATCTGGTACAGAACTCTGGGGCCAACGTCCTGACTTTC,.,TRBJ2-6,.,TRBV29-1
CAWSVIQGVGSNQPQHF,TGTGCCTGGAGTGTAATACAGGGGGTAGGGAGCAATCAGCCCCAGCATTTT,TRBD1,TRBJ1-5,.,TRBV30
CASSLTDSYEQYF,TGTGCCAGCTCACTGACCGATTCCTACGAGCAGTACTTC,.,TRBJ2-7,.,TRBV18
CATSDRTATYEQYF,TGTGCCACCAGTGACCGGACAGCAACCTACGAGCAGTACTTC,.,TRBJ2-7,.,TRBV24-1
CASSLRPAGVTGELFF,TGTGCCAGCAGCCTAAGACCGGCCGGGGTCACCGGGGAGCTGTTTTTT,.,TRBJ2-2,.,TRBV7-2
CASSVGLAGVNEQFF,TGTGCCAGCAGCGTCGGACTAGCGGGAGTCAATGAGCAGTTCTTC,TRBD2,TRBJ2-1,.,TRBV9
CASTWDRGPNTEAFF,TGTGCCAGCACTTGGGACAGGGGCCCGAACACTGAAGCTTTCTTT,TRBD1,TRBJ1-1,.,TRBV5-6
CASSVEGYTF,TGTGCCAGCAGTGTAGAAGGCTACACCTTC,.,TRBJ1-2,.,TRBV2
CASSLTLYEQYF,TGTGCCAGCAGTTTAACGCTCTACGAGCAGTACTTC,.,TRBJ2-7,.,TRBV12-3/TRBV12-4
CSGRDRAAEAFF,TGCAGCGGCCGGGACAGGGCAGCTGAAGCTTTCTTT,TRBD1,TRBJ1-1,medium-sized,TRBV29-1
CASSRQPNYGYTF,TGCGCCAGCAGTAGGCAGCCCAACTATGGCTACACCTTC,.,TRBJ1-2,once,TRBV10-1